The 14 T cell receptor beta chains presented below share a single source sample, sequenced in a study of blood T cells in healthy people across ages. A second PCR, run for about 7 to 11 cycles, used a sample-barcoded 5' primer plus a J-beta primer mix. TCRdb passed the 5' RACE reads through MiXCR, listing each CDR3 protein once. The repertoire has about 1.6 million distinct CDR3 sequences, around 35% of them found once; the top ten carry 11%. Sequenced material: blood. The source of these receptors is a woman in her thirties in good health.

This clonotype was seen a few times. The V gene is TRBV7-3, the J gene TRBJ2-1; 7 bases agree with TRBD2. The trim removed 5 bases at V and 5 bases at J, leaving 6 bases unmatched. The CDR3 extends over 14 amino acids. Germline V lookup: CDR1 SGHTA, CDR2 FQGTGA. CDR3 sequence (DNA): TGTGCCAGCAGCCTTAGCGGGCAGAACAATGAGCAGTTCTTC. It is translated as CASSLSGQNNEQFF.

The chain combines TRBV4-2 with TRBJ2-7, with TRBD2 matching over 13 bases. V gave up 0 bases and J gave up 6 bases; unmatched junction bases: 5. The CDR3 runs 16 residues. CDR1 LGHNA and CDR2 YNFKEQ come from the germline V gene. The CDR3 nucleotides read TGTGCCAGCAGCCAAGATTGGACTAGCGGGGGCTCCGAGCAGTACTTC. It yields the protein CASSQDWTSGGSEQYF.

The rearrangement uses TRBV20-1 and TRBJ2-1; D is ambiguous. Trimming cost V 6 bases and J 3 bases, with 15 bases left between them. Germline values: CDR1 DFQATT, CDR2 SNEGSKA (reference sequence). The CDR3 runs to 14 residues. The CDR3 coding sequence is TGCAGTGCCCCTAAGGACGGAGTCTACAATGAGCAGTTCTTC. This sequence encodes CSAPKDGVYNEQFF.

The chain joins TRBV27 to TRBJ2-7, with TRBD1 matching over 9 bases. Germline CDR1 is MNHEY and CDR2 is SMNVEV (reference sequence). J lost 4 bases, V lost 5 bases, and 6 bases had no gene match. The CDR3 runs 14 residues. In DNA, the CDR3 is TGTGCCAGCAGTCCAACGGGACAGGGATACGAGCAGTACTTC. Amino acids: CASSPTGQGYEQYF.

This clonotype was recorded once. This may be a read error: a much more frequent sequence differs by one nucleotide. In this CDR3 the conserved last residue, phenylalanine or tryptophan, is missing, so a read error is likely. The V gene is TRBV15, the J gene TRBJ2-3; 7 bases fit TRBD2. In germline, CDR1 is LNHNV, CDR2 YYDKDF (reference sequence). V was clipped by 8 bases and J by 1 base; unmatched bases: 9. CDR3 length: 15 amino acids. In nucleotides, the CDR3 is TGTGCCACCGGCCATCGGGGGAGGGGCACAGATACGCAGTATGTT. Translation: CATGHRGRGTDTQYV.

The chain couples TRBV6-1 to TRBJ1-2, with D perhaps matching TRBD1 (5 bases). V dropped 3 bases and J dropped 4 bases, with 9 bases sitting between them. This CDR3 comprises 13 residues. Germline CDR1 and CDR2: MNHNS and SASEGT. CDR3 amino acids: CASSEGPPYGYTF. The CDR3 bases are TGTGCCAGCAGTGAGGGACCCCCCTATGGCTACACCTTC.

This clonotype was counted only a few times. The chain uses TRBV6-1 and TRBJ1-2; 7 bases align to TRBD1. The CDR3 runs to 16 residues. The V segment lost 2 bases and the J segment 8 bases; nucleotides outside the gene matches: 14. Per germline, CDR1 MNHNS and CDR2 SASEGT. The CDR3 loop reads CASSELRTGYSKGYTF. CDR3 in DNA: TGTGCCAGCAGTGAACTGCGGACAGGATATTCAAAAGGCTACACCTTC.

This clonotype was seen only a few times. The chain is built from TRBV20-1 and TRBJ1-5, with D unresolved. V was trimmed by 1 base and J by 9 bases, leaving 19 bases between them. The V gene's germline CDR1 is DFQATT and CDR2 SNEGSKA (reference sequence). This CDR3 has 15 residues. CDR3 bases: TGCAGTGCTAGAGCTGAGAGAGTATATGCCCGGCCCCAGCATTTT. The encoded protein is CSARAERVYARPQHF.

J is TRBJ2-7 and V is TRBV7-9; TRBD2 matches 7 bases. The ends lost 5 bases at V and 7 bases at J; junction bases unmatched: 8. The CDR3 runs 13 residues. Germline V gives CDR1 SEHNR, CDR2 FQNEAQ (reference sequence). In DNA, the CDR3 is TGTGCCAGCAGCCTGACAGCCGGGAGGGAGCAGTACTTC. It is translated as CASSLTAGREQYF.

This chain connects TRBV7-8 to TRBJ2-1; 7 bases map to TRBD2. The J call may be faulty, since TRBJ2-7 better matches the DNA end. The CDR3 has 16 amino acids. Germline lookup yields CDR1 SGHVS and CDR2 FQNEAQ. The CDR3 reads CASSLAGGASANEQYF. The CDR3 coding sequence is TGTGCCAGCAGCTTAGCGGGAGGGGCTAGCGCCAACGAGCAGTACTTC.

V and J are TRBV6-2 or TRBV6-3 and TRBJ2-7; the D is unclear. CDR1 is MNHEY, CDR2 SVGEGT, per germline. This CDR3 contains 13 residues. V dropped 5 bases and J dropped 0 bases, with 8 bases sitting between them. CDR3 DNA sequence: TGTGCCAGCAGTACACGAACCTCCTACGAGCAGTACTTC. Its translation: CASSTRTSYEQYF.

Only a few counts were recorded for this clonotype. The chain recombines TRBV12-3 or TRBV12-4 with TRBJ2-7; 9 bases map to TRBD1. This CDR3 spans 15 amino acids. Unmatched junction bases numbered 12, after V lost 6 bases and J lost 6 bases. CDR3 DNA sequence: TGTGCCAGCAGCCGGGGCGGGACAGGGCTGAGCGAGCAGTACTTC. Translation gives CASSRGGTGLSEQYF.

On this clonotype: This clone may be a read error of a much larger clone one base away. This chain links TRBV4-1 with TRBJ2-4; D is possibly TRBD2 (6 bases). The CDR3 sequence is 13 residues long. The germline V gene has CDR1 MGHRA and CDR2 YSYEKL. Trimming cost V 4 bases and J 9 bases, with 13 bases left between them. CDR3 sequence: CASSRLVQSIQYF. As DNA, the CDR3 is TGCGCCAGCAGCCGACTAGTGCAAAGCATTCAGTACTTC.

The CDR3 nucleotides are TGTGCCAGCAGCGATTCGGGGCCCCCTGGAGCGGGAGCGAACACCGGGGAGCTGTTTTTT. Amino acid sequence: CASSDSGPPGAGANTGELFF. The chain employs TRBV9 and TRBJ2-2; 8 positions agree with TRBD2. The CDR3 totals 20 residues. Germline assignment: CDR1 SGDLS and CDR2 YYNGEE. Losses at the gene ends were 3 bases for V and 0 bases for J; bases not matched to a gene: 16.